This T cell receptor (beta chain) originates from a study of T cells in Graves' hyperthyroidism and ophthalmopathy. Researchers amplified the TCR beta CDR3 regions from RNA transcripts. First-round RT-PCR targeting the TCR CDR3 was performed with the HTBI primer set. TCRdb itself ran the multiplex PCR reads through MiXCR, one entry per CDR3 protein. The data hold about 400,000 distinct CDR3 sequences, with 15% to 19% observed a single time. Patients aged 18 to 65 with hyperthyroidism were newly diagnosed, with duration under 2 months. Points on this clonotype: Its target is not known.

Germline CDR1 is SEHNR and CDR2 is FQNEAQ (reference sequence). Trimming pared 0 bases from V and 8 bases from J, leaving 10 bases between. The CDR3 totals 13 residues. Study-level results: Ophthalmopathy prediction by the model preceded onset by a median roughly 6 months.

Sequences were obtained from blood. The origin of this receptor is a woman between 18 and 30 years old with Graves' hyperthyroidism. The chain is built from TRBV7-9 and TRBJ1-2, with D unresolved. CDR3 bases: TGTGCCAGCAGCTTAGCTCTCAAGGACGGCTACACCTTC. As protein: CASSLALKDGYTF.